The following is a T cell receptor (beta chain) sequence with its context. CDR1 SEHNR and CDR2 FQNEAQ come from the germline V gene (reference sequence). The CDR3 loop spans 15 amino acids. The V end was cut by 6 bases, the J end by 0 bases, with 14 bases between. This record comes from a study of identical twins. One entry per CDR3 protein, called by TCRdb with MiXCR from the 5' RACE reads. The table includes 1.5 million or so distinct CDR3 sequences, about 32% detected once. V usage is TRBV7-9 and J usage is TRBJ1-1, with D possibly TRBD1 on 5 matching bases. Sequencing input: cord blood. The sequence came from a newborn girl in good health. CDR3 protein: CASRPGGGLNTEAFF. CDR3 DNA sequence: TGTGCCAGCAGGCCCGGGGGGGGACTGAACACTGAAGCTTTCTTT.